The 15 T cell receptor beta chains below were found in one sample sequenced in a study of chemoradiotherapy in HPV16-positive cancers. Generated by immunoSEQ multiplex PCR, the TCRdb table keeps only in-frame clones and is missing some. The sample carries 12,000 or so clones, 85% to 90% recorded once. The sequenced sample was blood, obtained from a patient who underwent chemoradiotherapy. These TCRs come from a human donor with HPV-associated anogenital cancer.

The rearrangement links TRBV7-2 to TRBJ2-6; D is perhaps TRBD1 or TRBD2 (6 bases each). Trimming pared 5 bases from V and 4 bases from J, leaving 21 bases between. The CDR3 length is 18 residues. The V gene's germline CDR1 is SGHTA and CDR2 FQGNSA. CDR3 DNA: TGTGCCAGCAGCCGAGTCCCCCCATTGGGGGGCGGGGCCAACGTCCTGACTTTC. Its protein product is CASSRVPPLGGGANVLTF.

The CDR3 region has the DNA TGTGCCAGCAGCTCACTCATCGGCTCCTACGAGCAGTACTTC. Translation gives CASSSLIGSYEQYF. J is TRBJ2-7 and V is TRBV11-2; no clear D gene. This CDR3 comprises 14 residues. Germline loops: CDR1 SGHAT, CDR2 FQNNGV. Deletions cut 4 bases from V and 0 bases from J, with 10 bases between.

CDR3 in amino acids: CASSLVGREETQYF. CDR3 in DNA: TGCGCCAGCAGCTTGGTGGGCAGGGAAGAGACCCAGTACTTC. The chain uses TRBV5-1 and TRBJ2-5, with D possibly matching TRBD1 (5 bases). Trimming pared 0 bases from V and 3 bases from J, leaving 9 bases between. Germline loops: CDR1 SGHRS, CDR2 YFSETQ. CDR3 length equals 14 residues.

This chain links TRBV4-1 with TRBJ2-3; possible D gene TRBD1, 6 bases. The CDR3 has 17 residues. CDR1 and CDR2 from the germline V gene are MGHRA and YSYEKL. V was clipped by 0 bases and J by 2 bases, with 15 bases between them. The DNA for the CDR3 is TGCGCCAGCAGCCAAGAAAATCGCAGGGGAGTCACAGATACGCAGTATTTT. It specifies CASSQENRRGVTDTQYF.

This chain links TRBV7-3 with TRBJ2-1; either TRBD1 or TRBD2 may fit D (5 bases each). V lost 5 bases and J 9 bases, leaving 11 bases between the germline ends. This CDR3 is built from 12 residues. CDR1 and CDR2 (germline): SGHTA, FQGTGA. The CDR3 sequence: CASSPPGGEQFF. The CDR3 bases are TGTGCCAGCAGCCCCCCTGGGGGTGAGCAGTTCTTC. The variable domain in full, completed from reference TRBV7-3 and TRBJ2-1, reads GAGVSQTPSNKVTEKGKYVELRCDPISGHTALYWYRQSLGQGPEFLIYFQGTGAADDSGLPNDRFFAVRPEGSVSTLKIQRTERGDSAVYLCASSPPGGEQFFGPGTRLTVL.

The rearrangement joins TRBV7-9 to TRBJ1-2; D may be TRBD1 (6 bases). V lost 0 bases, J lost 4 bases, and 15 bases lay in between. The CDR3 loop spans 16 amino acids. Germline CDR1 reads SEHNR; CDR2 reads FQNEAQ (reference sequence). The chain's CDR3 is CASSLAPGRGPYGYTF. In nucleotides, the CDR3 is TGTGCCAGCAGCTTAGCGCCGGGCAGGGGCCCCTATGGCTACACCTTC. The full variable domain, in which reference TRBV7-9 and TRBJ1-2 provide the parts outside the CDR3, is DTGVSQNPRHKITKRGQNVTFRCDPISEHNRLYWYRQTLGQGPEFLTYFQNEAQLEKSRLLSDRFSAERPKGSFSTLEIQRTEQGDSAMYLCASSLAPGRGPYGYTFGSGTRLTVV.

This chain links TRBV5-1 with TRBJ1-5, with D unresolved. The CDR3 is 13 amino acids. Germline CDR1 and CDR2: SGHRS and YFSETQ. V shed 4 bases and J shed 4 bases, with 9 bases lying between them. CDR3 region: CASSRQVNQPQHF. The CDR3 nucleotides are TGCGCCAGCAGCCGTCAAGTAAATCAGCCCCAGCATTTT. Together with reference TRBV5-1 and TRBJ1-5, the CDR3 gives the full variable domain: KAGVTQTPRYLIKTRGQQVTLSCSPISGHRSVSWYQQTPGQGLQFLFEYFSETQRNKGNFPGRFSGRQFSNSRSEMNVSTLELGDSALYLCASSRQVNQPQHFGDGTRLSIL.

This chain connects TRBV4-1 to TRBJ2-4, with a possible D match to TRBD2 (5 bases). The CDR3 runs 16 residues. Germline CDR1 MGHRA, CDR2 YSYEKL. Trimming took 4 bases from V and 7 from J, leaving 20 bases between them. Written as DNA, the CDR3 is TGCGCCAGCAGCCGTACAGCGGCCCAAGTGAATAACATTCAGTACTTC. It yields the protein CASSRTAAQVNNIQYF.

This clone was seen more than once but under ten times. The chain links TRBV18 to TRBJ2-7; possibly TRBD2 for D (6 bases). The CDR3 is made up of 14 amino acids. The V gene's germline CDR1 is KGHSH and CDR2 LQKENI. V was pared by 3 bases and J by 0 bases, with 9 bases between. CDR3 DNA sequence: TGTGCCAGCTCACCGGACGGGGGCTCCTACGAGCAGTACTTC. It codes for CASSPDGGSYEQYF.

The chain is built from TRBV20-1 and TRBJ2-3; the D is unclear. The V gene lost 3 bases and the J gene lost 9 bases, with 10 bases spanning the gap. Germline CDR1 reads DFQATT; CDR2 reads SNEGSKA (reference sequence). There are 11 residues in the CDR3. Written as DNA, the CDR3 is TGCAGTGCTAGCCGGACCCTCACGCAGTATTTT. Amino acid sequence: CSASRTLTQYF.

The rearrangement joins TRBV7-2 to TRBJ2-4, with a tentative D call TRBD2 (7 bases). Trimming cost V 5 bases and J 7 bases, with 15 bases left between them. Germline loops: CDR1 SGHTA, CDR2 FQGNSA. This CDR3 spans 14 amino acids. CDR3 sequence: CASSRMEGGNIQYF. The DNA for the CDR3 is TGTGCCAGCAGCCGAATGGAGGGGGGGAACATTCAGTACTTC.

DNA of the CDR3: TGCGCCAGCAGCTTGGGCCTGGCCCCGGGGGGGGGCACAGATACGCAGTATTTT. This sequence encodes CASSLGLAPGGGTDTQYF. The chain has TRBV5-1 and TRBJ2-3, with 8 nucleotides matching TRBD2. Per the germline V gene, CDR1 is SGHRS and CDR2 is YFSETQ. There are 18 residues in the CDR3. V dropped 0 bases and J dropped 1; count of bases not matched to a gene: 10.

As DNA, the CDR3 is TGCGCCAGCAGCCCTAGGACAGGGACTGGGGCCAACGTCCTGACTTTC. Translation gives CASSPRTGTGANVLTF. The rearrangement joins TRBV4-1 to TRBJ2-6; 8 positions match TRBD1. The germline V gene encodes CDR1 MGHRA and CDR2 YSYEKL. Unmatched junction bases numbered 4, after V lost 4 bases and J lost 2 bases. This CDR3 is 16 amino acids long.

This chain connects TRBV4-1 to TRBJ2-2; 7 nucleotides line up with TRBD2. Trimming at V came to 6 bases and at J to 3 bases, leaving 10 bases not matched to a gene. Germline V gene data show CDR1 as MGHRA and CDR2 as YSYEKL. The CDR3 has 16 residues. The CDR3 nucleotides read TGCGCCAGCAGTCCGTGGACTAGTGGCGACACCGGGGAGCTGTTTTTT. This codes for CASSPWTSGDTGELFF.

The chain employs TRBV5-8 and TRBJ1-5; D perhaps matches TRBD1 (6 bases). The germline V gene encodes CDR1 SGHTS and CDR2 YDEGEE. The CDR3 is 15 amino acids. Trimming pared 3 bases from V and 4 bases from J, leaving 14 bases between. The CDR3 DNA reads TGTGCCAGCAGCTCTGGACAGAAAATTAATCAGCCCCAGCATTTT. It codes for CASSSGQKINQPQHF.